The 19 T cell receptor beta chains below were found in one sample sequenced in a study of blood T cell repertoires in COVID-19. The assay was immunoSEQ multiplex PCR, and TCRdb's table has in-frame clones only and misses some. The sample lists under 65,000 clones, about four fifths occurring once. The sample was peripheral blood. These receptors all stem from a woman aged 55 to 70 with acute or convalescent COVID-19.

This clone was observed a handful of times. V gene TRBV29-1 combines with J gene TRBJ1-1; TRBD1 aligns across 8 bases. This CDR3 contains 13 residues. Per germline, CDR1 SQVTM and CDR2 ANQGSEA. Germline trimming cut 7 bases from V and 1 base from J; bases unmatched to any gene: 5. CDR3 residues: CSGRTGGNTEAFF. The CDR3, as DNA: TGCAGCGGGCGTACAGGGGGGAACACTGAAGCTTTCTTT.

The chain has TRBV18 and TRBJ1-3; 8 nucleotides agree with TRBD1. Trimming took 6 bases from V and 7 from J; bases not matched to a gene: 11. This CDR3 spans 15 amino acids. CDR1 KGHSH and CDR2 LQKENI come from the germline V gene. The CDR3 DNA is TGTGCCAGCTCCCCCCCCGGACAGGGAGGGAACACCATATATTTT. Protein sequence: CASSPPGQGGNTIYF.

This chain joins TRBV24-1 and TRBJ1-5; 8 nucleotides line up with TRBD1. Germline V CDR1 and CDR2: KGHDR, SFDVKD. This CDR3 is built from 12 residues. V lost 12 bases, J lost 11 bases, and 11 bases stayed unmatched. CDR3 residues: CAASGGGRTQHF. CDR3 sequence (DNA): TGTGCCGCCTCAGGGGGCGGCCGGACCCAGCATTTT.

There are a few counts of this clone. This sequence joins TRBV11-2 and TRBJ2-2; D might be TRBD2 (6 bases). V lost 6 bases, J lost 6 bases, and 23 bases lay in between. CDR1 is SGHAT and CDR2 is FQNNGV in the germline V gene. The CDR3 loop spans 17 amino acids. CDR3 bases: TGTGCCAGCAGGTTTAGCGGCTCAACCGGGAGCGCCGGGGAGCTGTTTTTT. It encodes CASRFSGSTGSAGELFF.

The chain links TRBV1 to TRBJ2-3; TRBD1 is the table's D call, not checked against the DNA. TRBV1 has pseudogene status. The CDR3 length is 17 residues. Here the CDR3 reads CTSSQDRWTGPIDTQYF. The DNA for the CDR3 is TGCACCAGCAGCCAAGATCGTTGGACAGGGCCGATAGATACGCAGTATTTT.

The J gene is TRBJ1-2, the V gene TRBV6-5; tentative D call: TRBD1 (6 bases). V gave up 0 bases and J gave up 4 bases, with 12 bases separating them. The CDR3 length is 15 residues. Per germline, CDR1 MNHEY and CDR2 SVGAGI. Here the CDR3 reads CASSYSYRVSYGYTF. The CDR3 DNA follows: TGTGCCAGCAGTTACTCTTACAGGGTGAGCTATGGCTACACCTTC.

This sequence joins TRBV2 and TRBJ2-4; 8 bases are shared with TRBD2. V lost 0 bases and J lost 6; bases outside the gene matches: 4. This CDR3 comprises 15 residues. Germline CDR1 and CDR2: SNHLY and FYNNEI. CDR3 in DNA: TGTGCCAGCAGTGAAGCACGGGGGGGCGGAAACATTCAGTACTTC. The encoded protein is CASSEARGGGNIQYF.

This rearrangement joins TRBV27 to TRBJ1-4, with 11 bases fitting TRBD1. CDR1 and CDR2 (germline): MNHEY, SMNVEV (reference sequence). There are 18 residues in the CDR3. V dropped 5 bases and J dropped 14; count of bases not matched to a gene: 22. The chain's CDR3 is CASSLLPPSGQGGGKLFF. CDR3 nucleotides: TGTGCCAGCAGTCTACTCCCCCCTTCGGGACAGGGGGGGGGAAAGCTGTTTTTT.

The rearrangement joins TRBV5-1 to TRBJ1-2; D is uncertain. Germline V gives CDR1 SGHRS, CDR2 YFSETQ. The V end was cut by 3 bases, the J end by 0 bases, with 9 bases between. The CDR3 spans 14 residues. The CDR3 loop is CASSSGGPNYGYTF. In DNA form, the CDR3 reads TGCGCCAGCAGCTCGGGAGGGCCTAACTATGGCTACACCTTC.

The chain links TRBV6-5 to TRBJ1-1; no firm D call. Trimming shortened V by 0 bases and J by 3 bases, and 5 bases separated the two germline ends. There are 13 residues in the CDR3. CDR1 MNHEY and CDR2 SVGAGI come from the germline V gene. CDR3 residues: CASSYSSYTEAFF. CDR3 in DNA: TGTGCCAGCAGTTACTCGTCCTACACTGAAGCTTTCTTT.

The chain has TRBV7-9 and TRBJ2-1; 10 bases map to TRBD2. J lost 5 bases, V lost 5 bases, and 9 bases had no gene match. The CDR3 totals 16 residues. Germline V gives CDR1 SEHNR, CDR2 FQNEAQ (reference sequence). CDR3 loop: CASSRYGTSVHNEQFF. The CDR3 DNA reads TGTGCCAGCAGCCGTTATGGGACTAGCGTCCACAATGAGCAGTTCTTC.

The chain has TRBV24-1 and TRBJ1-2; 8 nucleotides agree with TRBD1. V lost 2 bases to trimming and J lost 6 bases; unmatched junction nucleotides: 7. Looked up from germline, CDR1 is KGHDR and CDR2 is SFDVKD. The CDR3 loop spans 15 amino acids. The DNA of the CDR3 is TGTGCCACCAGTGATTCCCCAGGGGGCTTGAATGGCTACACCTTC. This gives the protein CATSDSPGGLNGYTF.

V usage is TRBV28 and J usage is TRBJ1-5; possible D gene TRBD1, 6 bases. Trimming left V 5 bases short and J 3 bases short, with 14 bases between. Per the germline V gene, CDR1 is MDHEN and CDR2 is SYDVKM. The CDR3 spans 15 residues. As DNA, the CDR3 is TGTGCCAGCAGTCCCCTTGACAGGTACAATCAGCCCCAGCATTTT. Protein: CASSPLDRYNQPQHF.

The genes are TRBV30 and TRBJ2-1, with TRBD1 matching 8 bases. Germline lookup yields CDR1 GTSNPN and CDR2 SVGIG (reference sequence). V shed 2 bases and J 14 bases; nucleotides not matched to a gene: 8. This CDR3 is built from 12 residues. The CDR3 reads CAWSTETGAKFF. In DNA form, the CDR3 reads TGTGCCTGGAGTACCGAGACAGGGGCGAAGTTCTTC.

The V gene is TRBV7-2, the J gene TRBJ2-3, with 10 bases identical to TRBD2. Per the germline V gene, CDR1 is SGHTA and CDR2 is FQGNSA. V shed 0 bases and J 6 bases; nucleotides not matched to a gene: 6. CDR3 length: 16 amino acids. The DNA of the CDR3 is TGTGCCAGCAGCTTAGCTAGCGGGGGGCCTCGCGATACGCAGTATTTT. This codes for CASSLASGGPRDTQYF.

The CDR3 DNA reads as TGTGCCAGCAGTCTAACTAGCGGGGGCCAACAAGAGACCCAGTACTTC. As protein: CASSLTSGGQQETQYF. V gene TRBV11-2 combines with J gene TRBJ2-5, with 11 nucleotides matching TRBD2. The CDR3 loop spans 16 amino acids. CDR1 and CDR2 (germline): SGHAT, FQNNGV. V lost 6 bases and J lost 2; bases outside the gene matches: 8.

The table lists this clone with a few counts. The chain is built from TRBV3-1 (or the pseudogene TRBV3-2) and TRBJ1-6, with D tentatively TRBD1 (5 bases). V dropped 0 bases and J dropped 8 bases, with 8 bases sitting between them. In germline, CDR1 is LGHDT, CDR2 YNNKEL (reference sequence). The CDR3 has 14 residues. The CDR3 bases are TGTGCCAGCAGCCAAGAAGTCAGGGATTCACCCCTCCACTTT. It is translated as CASSQEVRDSPLHF.

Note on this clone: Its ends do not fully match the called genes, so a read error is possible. The CDR3 DNA sequence: TGTGCCAGCAGCCTGTCTTCGGCTAGCAGAGATACGCAGTATTTT. This translates into CASSLSSASRDTQYF. The V gene is TRBV9, the J gene TRBJ2-3, with a tentative D call TRBD2 (5 bases). Germline V gene sequence: CDR1 SGDLS, CDR2 YYNGEE. The CDR3 is 15 amino acids.

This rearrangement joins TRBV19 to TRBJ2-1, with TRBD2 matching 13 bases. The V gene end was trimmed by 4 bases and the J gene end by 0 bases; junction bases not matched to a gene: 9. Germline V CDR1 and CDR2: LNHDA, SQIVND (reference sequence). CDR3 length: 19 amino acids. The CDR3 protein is CASSTKTSGGPPSYNEQFF. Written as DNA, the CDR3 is TGTGCCAGTAGTACAAAGACTAGCGGGGGGCCCCCCTCCTACAATGAGCAGTTCTTC.